These T cell receptor beta chains were read from a single sample in a study of cytomegalovirus exposure and HLA in healthy donors. Sequenced by immunoSEQ multiplex PCR; TCRdb stores in-frame clones only, minus some. The table has approximately 190,000 clones, approximately 78% seen once. The sequenced material came from PBMCs. Receptor source: a woman between 18 and 30 years old in good health and CMV-seronegative. Both conserved end residues are part of each CDR3. The D gene is left open where the match is weak. Only some rows state a clone size, as once, few, many or a class for expanded clones.

d_call clone_size j_call v_call cdr3_aa cdr3_nt
TRBD1 - TRBJ1-2 TRBV27 CASSPETGFYGYTF TGTGCCAGCAGTCCTGAGACAGGGTTCTATGGCTACACCTTC
TRBD1 - TRBJ1-5 TRBV7-2 CASSLRTGGNQPQHF TGTGCCAGCAGCTTAAGAACAGGGGGCAATCAGCCCCAGCATTTT
TRBD2 - TRBJ2-7 TRBV7-9 CASKPGTSGEQYF TGTGCCAGCAAACCCGGGACTAGTGGGGAGCAGTACTTC
- - TRBJ1-1 TRBV5-1 CASSLAINSEAFF TGCGCCAGCAGCTTGGCGATTAACAGTGAAGCTTTCTTT
TRBD2 - TRBJ2-3 TRBV28 CASSLSSGSRGTQYF TGTGCCAGCAGTTTATCTAGCGGGAGTCGTGGTACGCAGTATTTT
TRBD2 - TRBJ2-1 TRBV6-1 CASSEGTRAYNEQFF TGTGCCAGCAGTGAAGGGACTAGAGCCTACAATGAGCAGTTCTTC
TRBD2 few TRBJ2-7 TRBV6-6 CASSYSTAGGEQYF TGTGCCAGCAGTTACTCGACAGCGGGAGGCGAGCAGTACTTC
- - TRBJ2-3 TRBV28 CASLGREGDTQYF TGTGCCTCTCTTGGCAGGGAAGGAGATACGCAGTATTTT
TRBD2 - TRBJ2-2 TRBV25-1 CASSESVIAGNTGELFF TGTGCCAGCAGTGAATCTGTGATAGCGGGCAACACCGGGGAGCTGTTTTTT
TRBD2 - TRBJ2-1 TRBV9 CASSVEVGGVTEQFF TGTGCCAGCAGCGTAGAAGTCGGGGGGGTGACCGAGCAGTTCTTC
- - TRBJ1-6 TRBV18 CASSPMWARGSYNSPLHF TGTGCCAGCTCACCGATGTGGGCCAGGGGATCCTATAATTCACCCCTCCACTTT
- once TRBJ2-3 TRBV27 CASSDLLGGTDTQYF TGTGCCAGCAGTGACTTGTTGGGAGGCACAGATACGCAGTATTTT
TRBD1 - TRBJ1-1 TRBV18 CASSLGQGTNTEAFF TGTGCCAGCTCACTAGGACAGGGGACGAACACTGAAGCTTTCTTT
TRBD2 - TRBJ2-5 TRBV5-1 CASSRTSGDETQYF TGCGCCAGCAGCAGGACTAGCGGGGATGAGACCCAGTACTTC
TRBD1 - TRBJ1-4 TRBV6-5 CASSLGTGPNVLLFF TGTGCCAGCAGCCTAGGGACAGGGCCCAACGTTTTACTGTTTTTT
TRBD1 - TRBJ2-1 TRBV27 CASSWGQGVYNEQFF TGTGCCAGCAGTTGGGGACAGGGAGTCTACAATGAGCAGTTCTTC
TRBD1 - TRBJ2-2 TRBV10-3 CAISESLVAGGFGELFF TGTGCCATCAGTGAGTCCCTGGTTGCAGGGGGCTTCGGGGAGCTGTTTTTT
TRBD2 - TRBJ2-7 TRBV9 CASSAGLAAYEQYF TGTGCCAGCAGCGCGGGACTAGCAGCCTACGAGCAGTACTTC
TRBD1 - TRBJ2-5 TRBV6-5 CASFRKGAGETQYF TGTGCCAGCTTCCGTAAGGGGGCGGGAGAGACCCAGTACTTC
TRBD1 once TRBJ2-3 TRBV30 CAWSPETGEDTDTQYF TGTGCCTGGAGCCCTGAGACAGGGGAGGATACAGATACGCAGTATTTT
- - TRBJ2-3 TRBV9 CASGGSGADTQYF TGTGCCAGCGGGGGGAGTGGGGCAGATACGCAGTATTTT
TRBD2 - TRBJ2-7 TRBV6-5 CASSYGTSGSPREQYF TGTGCCAGCAGTTATGGGACTAGCGGGAGCCCGCGCGAGCAGTACTTC
- - TRBJ1-5 TRBV10-1 CASIGVGNQPQHF TGCGCCAGCATCGGAGTTGGCAATCAGCCCCAGCATTTT
- - TRBJ2-5 TRBV18 CASSPGSVTLTVQETQYF TGTGCCAGCTCACCAGGTTCCGTGACCCTTACAGTACAAGAGACCCAGTACTTC
- once TRBJ1-1 TRBV7-9 CSSSLGSEAFF TGTTCCAGCAGCTTAGGGAGTGAAGCTTTCTTT
TRBD1 - TRBJ1-4 TRBV7-6 CASSLGTGSEANEKLFF TGTGCCAGCAGCTTGGGGACAGGGAGTGAGGCTAATGAAAAACTGTTTTTT
- - TRBJ1-2 TRBV7-6 CASSLFPGDGYTF TGTGCCAGCAGCTTATTCCCCGGGGATGGCTACACCTTC
- - TRBJ2-1 TRBV6-5 CASSYELSYNEQFF TGTGCCAGCAGTTACGAGCTCTCCTACAATGAGCAGTTCTTC
TRBD1 - TRBJ2-1 TRBV6-1 CATGTGGLSEQFF TGTGCCACCGGGACAGGGGGTTTGAGTGAGCAGTTCTTC
- - TRBJ1-5 TRBV5-6 CASSLQGIHQPQHF TGTGCCAGCAGCCTACAGGGTATTCATCAGCCCCAGCATTTT
- - TRBJ2-4 TRBV11-2 CASSFSGNIQYF TGTGCCAGCAGCTTCTCGGGGAACATTCAGTACTTC
TRBD1 - TRBJ2-7 TRBV18 CASSPFPAGTGGVKERIYEQYF TGTGCCAGCTCACCATTTCCAGCCGGGACAGGGGGCGTAAAAGAAAGGATTTACGAGCAGTACTTC
- few TRBJ2-7 TRBV6-5 CASSLGGTPYEQYF TGTGCCAGCAGCCTGGGGGGGACACCCTACGAGCAGTACTTC
TRBD2 - TRBJ2-7 TRBV19 CASSVSGTSGPLNTYEQYF TGTGCCAGTAGTGTATCCGGGACTAGCGGGCCACTTAATACCTACGAGCAGTACTTC
TRBD1 - TRBJ1-6 TRBV11-2 CASSRMGQSNSPLHF TGTGCCAGCAGCCGTATGGGACAGAGTAATTCACCCCTCCACTTT
- - TRBJ2-4 TRBV5-1 CASSITGIMAKNIQYF TGCGCCAGCAGCATAACAGGGATTATGGCCAAAAACATTCAGTACTTC
- - TRBJ1-5 TRBV6-5 CASSYSRSNQPQHF TGTGCCAGCAGTTACTCGAGGAGCAATCAGCCCCAGCATTTT
- - TRBJ2-4 TRBV7-2 CASSLGQGLDKNIQYF TGTGCCAGCAGCTTAGGTCAGGGTTTGGACAAAAACATTCAGTACTTC
- - TRBJ2-7 TRBV7-6 CASSLGQGIYEQYF TGTGCCAGCAGCCTTGGGCAGGGCATCTACGAGCAGTACTTC
TRBD1 - TRBJ2-1 TRBV6-5 CASRRQGSSYNEQFF TGTGCCAGCAGAAGACAGGGGAGCTCCTACAATGAGCAGTTCTTC
TRBD2 - TRBJ2-5 TRBV10-2 CASTTSGGVYDQYF TGCGCCAGCACGACTAGCGGGGGGGTCTATGACCAGTACTTC
- - TRBJ2-7 TRBV11-2 CASSPLGGDYEQYF TGTGCCAGCAGCCCCCTGGGGGGAGACTACGAGCAGTACTTC
TRBD2 - TRBJ2-7 TRBV7-9 CSSTPWGGEQYF TGTTCCAGCACCCCTTGGGGGGGCGAGCAGTACTTC
TRBD2 - TRBJ2-1 TRBV7-9 CASSLTWASGRKTYNEQFF TGTGCCAGCAGCTTAACTTGGGCTAGCGGGAGGAAAACCTACAATGAGCAGTTCTTC
TRBD2 - TRBJ2-3 TRBV15 CATSKTSGGTADTQYF TGTGCCACCAGCAAGACTAGCGGGGGGACGGCGGATACGCAGTATTTT
- - TRBJ2-7 TRBV4-1 CASSQDGVAFYEQYF TGCGCCAGCAGCCAAGACGGAGTGGCATTCTACGAGCAGTACTTC
TRBD2 few TRBJ2-7 TRBV7-9 CASSSASGGPTYEQYF TGTGCCAGCAGCTCCGCTAGCGGGGGACCGACCTACGAGCAGTACTTC
- - TRBJ1-1 TRBV2 CASSDLGQGTTEAFF TGTGCCAGCAGTGATCTCGGCCAGGGGACCACTGAAGCTTTCTTT
- - TRBJ2-7 TRBV5-8 CASSLGRRGPYEQYF TGTGCCAGCAGCTTGGGGCGCAGGGGACCCTACGAGCAGTACTTC
- - TRBJ2-3 TRBV7-8 CASSTGDWPYF TGTGCCAGCAGCACCGGGGACTGGCCGTATTTT
- - TRBJ1-3 TRBV19 CASSPGVAAGNTIYF TGTGCCAGTAGCCCCGGGGTCGCGGCTGGAAACACCATATATTTT
- few TRBJ2-7 TRBV7-8 CASSLRGDTYEQYF TGTGCCAGCAGCTTAAGAGGGGACACCTACGAGCAGTACTTC
TRBD1 - TRBJ1-2 TRBV13 CASSAGQGKIYGYTF TGTGCCAGCAGCGCCGGACAGGGCAAAATCTATGGCTACACCTTC
- - TRBJ1-2 TRBV13 CASSLQGALGYTF TGTGCCAGCAGCTTACAGGGCGCGCTGGGCTACACCTTC
TRBD2 once TRBJ2-7 TRBV4-2 CASSQDPSGSSYEQYF TGTGCCAGCAGCCAAGATCCTAGCGGGAGCTCATACGAGCAGTACTTC